The clone carrying this T cell receptor beta chain was detected only a few times. Its antigen remains unknown. TCRdb processed the RT-PCR reads anew with MiXCR; each CDR3 protein has one entry. The sample shows a few hundred thousand distinct CDR3 sequences, 10% to 11% of them seen only once. The data were taken from a study of response to subunit inactivated influenza vaccine. Study conclusions and caveats: Researchers suggested that each seasonal influenza vaccination recruits few new T cells.

Source: PBMCs from blood, taken 40 to 50 days after vaccination. This TCR was sampled from a man aged 50 to 59 who received an inactivated influenza vaccine.

Here the CDR3 reads CASSSLTVQETQYF. The CDR3 DNA reads TGTGCCAGCAGCTCCCTGACTGTACAAGAGACCCAGTACTTC. The chain is built from TRBV7-8 and TRBJ2-5, with D unclear. Trimming stripped 4 bases from V and 2 bases from J, with 11 bases between. The length of the CDR3 is 14 residues. CDR1 and CDR2 from the germline V gene are SGHVS and FQNEAQ.